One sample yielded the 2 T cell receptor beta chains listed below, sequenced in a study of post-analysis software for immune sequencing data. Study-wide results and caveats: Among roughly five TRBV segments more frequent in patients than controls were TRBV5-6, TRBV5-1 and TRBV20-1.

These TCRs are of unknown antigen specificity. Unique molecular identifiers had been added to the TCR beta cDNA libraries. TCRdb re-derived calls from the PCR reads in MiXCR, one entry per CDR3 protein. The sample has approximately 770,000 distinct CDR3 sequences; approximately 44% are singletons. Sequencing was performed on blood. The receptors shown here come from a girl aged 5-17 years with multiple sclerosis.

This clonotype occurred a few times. The CDR3 region is CASSASTGQGYEQYF. DNA for the CDR3: TGTGCCAGCAGCGCATCAACGGGACAGGGGTACGAGCAGTACTTC. The V and J genes are TRBV9 and TRBJ2-7; 10 nucleotides match TRBD1. The CDR3 covers 15 residues. Trimming removed 3 bases from V and 4 bases from J; junction bases left unmatched: 7. Germline V gene sequence: CDR1 SGDLS, CDR2 YYNGEE.

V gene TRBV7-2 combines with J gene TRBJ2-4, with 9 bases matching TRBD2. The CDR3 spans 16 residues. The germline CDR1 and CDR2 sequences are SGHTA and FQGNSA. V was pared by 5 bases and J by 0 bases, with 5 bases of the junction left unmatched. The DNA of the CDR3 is TGTGCCAGCAGCAGACTAGCGGCCCTAGCCAAAAACATTCAGTACTTC. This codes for CASSRLAALAKNIQYF.